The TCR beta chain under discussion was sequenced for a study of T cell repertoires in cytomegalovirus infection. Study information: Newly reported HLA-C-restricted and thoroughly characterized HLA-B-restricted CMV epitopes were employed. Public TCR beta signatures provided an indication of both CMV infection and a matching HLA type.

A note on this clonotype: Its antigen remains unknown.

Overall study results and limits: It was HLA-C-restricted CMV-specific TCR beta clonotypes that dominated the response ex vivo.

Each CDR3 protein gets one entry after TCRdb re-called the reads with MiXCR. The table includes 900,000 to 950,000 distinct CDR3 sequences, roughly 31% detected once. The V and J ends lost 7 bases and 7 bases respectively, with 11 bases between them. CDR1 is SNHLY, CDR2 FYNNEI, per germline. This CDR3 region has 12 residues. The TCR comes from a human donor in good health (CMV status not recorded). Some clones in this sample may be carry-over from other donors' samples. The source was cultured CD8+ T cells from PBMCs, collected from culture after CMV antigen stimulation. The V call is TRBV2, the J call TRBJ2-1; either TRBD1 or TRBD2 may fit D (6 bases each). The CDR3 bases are TGTGCCAGCATAGGGGGGCCTAATGAGCAGTTCTTC. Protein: CASIGGPNEQFF.